The source of this TCR beta chain is a study of blood T cells in healthy people across ages. Study-level background: Template switching retrieved approximately one barcoded beta molecule for each two T cells.

Worth noting for this clonotype: The antigen remains undetermined.

Drawing of peripheral blood yielded ten milliliters from each donor. Isolation of PBMCs gave at least 7 million cells per sample. Then a second PCR, running roughly 7 to 11 cycles, was carried out with a sample-barcoded 5' primer and a J-beta primer mix. TCRdb fed the 5' RACE reads into MiXCR, producing one record per CDR3 protein. The sample records about 1,600,000 distinct CDR3 sequences, 35% to 45% being singletons. The CDR3 covers 15 residues. V was trimmed by 1 base and J by 8 bases, leaving 15 bases between them. Germline V CDR1 and CDR2: SGHAT, FQNNGV. Study-level results: In long-lived donors, naive CD4+ cell counts and diversity exceeded those of aged donors.

The gene calls are TRBV11-2 and TRBJ2-1, with a weak D call TRBD2 (6 bases). The sequencing input was blood. This TCR came from a woman aged 18 to 35 in good health. This CDR3 is CASSLGGLGRDEQFF. The CDR3 region has the DNA TGTGCCAGCAGCTTAGGGGGACTCGGGCGGGATGAGCAGTTCTTC.